This T cell receptor beta chain stems from a study of breast tumors, draining lymph nodes, adjacent tissues. The study, taken as a whole, reports: Data fit most tumor T cells coming from lymph node, expanding in tumor. Data only fit, rather than demonstrated, lymph node origin of most tumor T cells.

This CDR3 is 13 amino acids long. From germline, CDR1 is DFQATT and CDR2 SNEGSKA (reference sequence). J gave up 0 bases and V 6 bases, and 2 bases lay outside the gene matches. Each CDR3 protein is one row after TCRdb ran MiXCR on the multiplex PCR reads. The table records around 300,000 distinct CDR3 sequences, roughly 30% of them present only once. Breast cancer patients provided tissue from their axillary draining lymph nodes. The table lists this clonotype with many counts. Its specificity is not known. The chain is built from TRBV20-1 and TRBJ2-7, with 10 bases aligning to TRBD2. This TCR came from a female donor with breast cancer. Some clones in this sample may be carry-over from other donors' samples. The sequenced sample consisted of axillary lymph node tissue. Here the CDR3 DNA reads TGCAGTGCCGCTAGCGGGAGCTCCTACGAGCAGTACTTC. Protein sequence: CSAASGSSYEQYF.